The text below deals with one TCR beta chain. Antigen: not known. Patients were excluded because of uncontrolled infection, other autoimmune disease, pregnancy or lactation. The PBMCs were taken from 10 ml of fresh peripheral blood. This entry is derived from a study of T cells in Graves' hyperthyroidism and ophthalmopathy. From RNA transcripts, TCR beta CDR3 regions were amplified. A first-round RT-PCR of the TCR CDR3 used the HTBI primer set. TCRdb itself ran the multiplex PCR reads through MiXCR, one entry per CDR3 protein. The table records 500,000 to 600,000 distinct CDR3 sequences, 15% to 20% of them present only once. Germline CDR1 SGHVS, CDR2 FNYEAQ. Germline trimming cut 0 bases from V and 8 bases from J; bases unmatched to any gene: 7. The CDR3 loop spans 16 amino acids. Whole-study results and caveats: Peripheral blood also featured most of the thyroid clonotypes expanded above 0.001. Separation of ophthalmopathy from stable hyperthyroidism was achieved by a 13 V-J model.

This sequence was found in a young woman with Graves' hyperthyroidism. The chain carries TRBV7-6 and TRBJ2-1, with TRBD2 matching 10 bases. Sequenced sample: blood. In DNA form, the CDR3 reads TGTGCCAGCAGCTTAGCCGGGACTAGCGTGAGAGATGAGCAGTTCTTC. Protein: CASSLAGTSVRDEQFF. Complete variable domain (other parts from reference TRBV7-6 and TRBJ2-1): GAGVSQSPRYKVTKRGQDVALRCDPISGHVSLYWYRQALGQGPEFLTYFNYEAQQDKSGLPNDRFSAERPEGSISTLTIQRTEQRDSAMYRCASSLAGTSVRDEQFFGPGTRLTVL.